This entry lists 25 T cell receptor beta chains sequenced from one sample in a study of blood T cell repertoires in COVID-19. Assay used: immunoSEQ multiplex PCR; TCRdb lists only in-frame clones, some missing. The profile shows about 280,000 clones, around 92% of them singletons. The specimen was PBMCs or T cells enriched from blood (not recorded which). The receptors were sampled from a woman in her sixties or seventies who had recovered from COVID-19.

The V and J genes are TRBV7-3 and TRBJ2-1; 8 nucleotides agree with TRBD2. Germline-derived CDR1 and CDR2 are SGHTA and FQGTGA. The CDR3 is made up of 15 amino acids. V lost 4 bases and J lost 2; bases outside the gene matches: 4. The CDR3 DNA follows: TGTGCCAGCAGCTCTTTAGCGGGGACCTACAATGAGCAGTTCTTC. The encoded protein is CASSSLAGTYNEQFF.

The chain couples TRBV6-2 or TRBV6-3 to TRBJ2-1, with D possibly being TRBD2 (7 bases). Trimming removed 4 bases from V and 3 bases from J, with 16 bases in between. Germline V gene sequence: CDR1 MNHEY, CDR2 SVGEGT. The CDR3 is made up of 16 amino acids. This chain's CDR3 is CASSSPGERGYNEQFF. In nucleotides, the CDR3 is TGTGCCAGCAGTTCCCCAGGGGAGCGGGGCTACAATGAGCAGTTCTTC.

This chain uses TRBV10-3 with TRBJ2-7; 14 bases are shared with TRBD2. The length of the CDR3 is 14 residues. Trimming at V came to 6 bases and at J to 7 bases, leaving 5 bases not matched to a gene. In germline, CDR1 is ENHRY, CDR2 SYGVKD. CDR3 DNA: TGTGCCATCAGAGAGGGACTAGCGGGAGTGGAGCAGTACTTC. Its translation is CAIREGLAGVEQYF.

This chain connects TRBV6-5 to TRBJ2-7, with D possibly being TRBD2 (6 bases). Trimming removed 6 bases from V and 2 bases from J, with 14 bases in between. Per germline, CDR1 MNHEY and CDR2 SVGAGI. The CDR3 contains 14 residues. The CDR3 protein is CASRAGLAPYEQYF. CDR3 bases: TGTGCCAGCAGGGCGGGACTGGCCCCCTACGAGCAGTACTTC.

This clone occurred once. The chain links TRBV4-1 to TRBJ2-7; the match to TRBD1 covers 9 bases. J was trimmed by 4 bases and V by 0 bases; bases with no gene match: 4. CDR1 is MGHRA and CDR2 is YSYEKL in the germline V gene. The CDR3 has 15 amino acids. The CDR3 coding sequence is TGCGCCAGCAGCCAAGAGGGACAGGGCCCGTACGAGCAGTACTTC. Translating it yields CASSQEGQGPYEQYF.

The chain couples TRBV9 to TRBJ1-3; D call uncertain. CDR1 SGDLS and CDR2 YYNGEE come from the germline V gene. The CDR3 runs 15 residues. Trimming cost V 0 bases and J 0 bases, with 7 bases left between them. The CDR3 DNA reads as TGTGCCAGCAGCGTAGACGGGAGCTCTGGAAACACCATATATTTT. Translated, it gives CASSVDGSSGNTIYF.

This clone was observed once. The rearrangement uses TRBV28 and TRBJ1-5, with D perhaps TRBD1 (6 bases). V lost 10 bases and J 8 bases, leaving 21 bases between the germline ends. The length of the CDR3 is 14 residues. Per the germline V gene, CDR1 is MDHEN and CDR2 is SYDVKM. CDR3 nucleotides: TGTGCCACCTCTACACCACAGGGTAAGGAGCCCCAGCATTTT. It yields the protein CATSTPQGKEPQHF. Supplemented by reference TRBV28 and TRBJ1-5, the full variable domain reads DVKVTQSSRYLVKRTGEKVFLECVQDMDHENMFWYRQDPGLGLRLIYFSYDVKMKEKGDIPEGYSVSREKKERFSLILESASTNQTSMYLCATSTPQGKEPQHFGDGTRLSIL.

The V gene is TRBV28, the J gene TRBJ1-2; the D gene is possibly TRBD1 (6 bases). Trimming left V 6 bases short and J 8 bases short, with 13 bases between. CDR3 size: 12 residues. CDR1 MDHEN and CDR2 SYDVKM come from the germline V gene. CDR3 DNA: TGTGCCAGCAGGCCCCAGGGGTTCGGCTACACCTTC. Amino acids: CASRPQGFGYTF.

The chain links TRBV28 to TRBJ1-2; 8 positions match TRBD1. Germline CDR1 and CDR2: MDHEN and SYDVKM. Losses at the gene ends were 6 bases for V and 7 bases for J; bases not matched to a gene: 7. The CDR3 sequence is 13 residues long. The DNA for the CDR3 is TGTGCCAGCAGCCGCGGACAGGGAGGTGGCTACACCTTC. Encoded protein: CASSRGQGGGYTF.

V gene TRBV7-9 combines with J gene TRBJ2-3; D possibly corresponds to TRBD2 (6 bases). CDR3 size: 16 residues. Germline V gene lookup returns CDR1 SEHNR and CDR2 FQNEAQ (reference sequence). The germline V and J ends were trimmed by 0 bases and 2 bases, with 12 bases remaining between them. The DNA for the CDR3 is TGTGCCAGCAGCTTAGCTAGCGGAGGTTTCACAGATACGCAGTATTTT. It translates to CASSLASGGFTDTQYF. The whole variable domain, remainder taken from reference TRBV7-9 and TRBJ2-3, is DTGVSQNPRHKITKRGQNVTFRCDPISEHNRLYWYRQTLGQGPEFLTYFQNEAQLEKSRLLSDRFSAERPKGSFSTLEIQRTEQGDSAMYLCASSLASGGFTDTQYFGPGTRLTVL.

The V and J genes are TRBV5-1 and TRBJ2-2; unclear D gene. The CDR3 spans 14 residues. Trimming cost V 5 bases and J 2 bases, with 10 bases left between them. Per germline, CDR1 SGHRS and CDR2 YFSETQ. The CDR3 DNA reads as TGCGCCAGCAGAAGTCAGACAAACACCGGGGAGCTGTTTTTT. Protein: CASRSQTNTGELFF.

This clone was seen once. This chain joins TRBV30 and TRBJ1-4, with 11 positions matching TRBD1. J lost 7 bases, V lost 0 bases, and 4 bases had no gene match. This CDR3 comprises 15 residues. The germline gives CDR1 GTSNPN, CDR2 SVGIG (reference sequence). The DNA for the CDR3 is TGTGCCTGGAGTGTAGGGACAGGGGGAGGTGAAAAACTGTTTTTT. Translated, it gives CAWSVGTGGGEKLFF.

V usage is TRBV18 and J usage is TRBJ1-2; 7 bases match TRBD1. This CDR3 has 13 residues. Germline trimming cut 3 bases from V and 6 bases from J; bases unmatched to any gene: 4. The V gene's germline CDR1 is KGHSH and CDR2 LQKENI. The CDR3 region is CASSPGTDHGYTF. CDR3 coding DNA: TGTGCCAGCTCACCTGGGACAGATCATGGCTACACCTTC.

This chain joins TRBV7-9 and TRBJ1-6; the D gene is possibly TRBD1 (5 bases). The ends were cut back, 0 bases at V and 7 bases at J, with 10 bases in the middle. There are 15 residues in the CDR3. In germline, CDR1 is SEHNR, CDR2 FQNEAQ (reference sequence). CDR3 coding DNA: TGTGCCAGCAGCTTAGCGCTGGGGCGGAATTCACCCCTCCACTTT. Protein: CASSLALGRNSPLHF.

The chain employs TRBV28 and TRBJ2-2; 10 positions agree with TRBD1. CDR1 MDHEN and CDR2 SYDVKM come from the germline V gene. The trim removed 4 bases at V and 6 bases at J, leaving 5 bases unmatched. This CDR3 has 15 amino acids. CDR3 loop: CASSSTGGEAGELFF. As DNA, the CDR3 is TGTGCCAGCAGTTCGACAGGGGGCGAAGCCGGGGAGCTGTTTTTT. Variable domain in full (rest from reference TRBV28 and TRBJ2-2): DVKVTQSSRYLVKRTGEKVFLECVQDMDHENMFWYRQDPGLGLRLIYFSYDVKMKEKGDIPEGYSVSREKKERFSLILESASTNQTSMYLCASSSTGGEAGELFFGEGSRLTVL.

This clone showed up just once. CDR3 in DNA: TGTGCCAGCAGCTTAATGGCCCTAACAGGGGGCGGCGGCTACACCTTC. Translating gives CASSLMALTGGGGYTF. The gene calls are TRBV5-6 and TRBJ1-2, with TRBD1 matching over 9 bases. J lost 8 bases, V lost 2 bases, and 13 bases had no gene match. CDR1 is SGHDT, CDR2 YYEEEE, per germline. This CDR3 spans 16 amino acids.

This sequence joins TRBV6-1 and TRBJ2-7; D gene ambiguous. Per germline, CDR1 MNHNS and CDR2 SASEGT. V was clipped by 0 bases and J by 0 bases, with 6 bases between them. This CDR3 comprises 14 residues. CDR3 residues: CASSEAAVSYEQYF. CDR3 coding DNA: TGTGCCAGCAGTGAAGCAGCCGTCTCCTACGAGCAGTACTTC.

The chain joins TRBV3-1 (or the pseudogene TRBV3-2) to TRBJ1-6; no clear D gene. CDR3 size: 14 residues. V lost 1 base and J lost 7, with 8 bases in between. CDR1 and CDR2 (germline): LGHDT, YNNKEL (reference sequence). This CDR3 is CASSQAGPNSPLHF. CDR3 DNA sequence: TGTGCCAGCAGCCAAGCAGGTCCAAATTCACCCCTCCACTTT.

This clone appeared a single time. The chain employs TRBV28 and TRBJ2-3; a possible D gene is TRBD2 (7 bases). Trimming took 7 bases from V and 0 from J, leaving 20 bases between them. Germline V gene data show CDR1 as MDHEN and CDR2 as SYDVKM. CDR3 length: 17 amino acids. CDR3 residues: CASMGNGGGPSTDTQYF. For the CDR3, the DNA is TGTGCCAGCATGGGGAATGGGGGGGGGCCCAGCACAGATACGCAGTATTTT.

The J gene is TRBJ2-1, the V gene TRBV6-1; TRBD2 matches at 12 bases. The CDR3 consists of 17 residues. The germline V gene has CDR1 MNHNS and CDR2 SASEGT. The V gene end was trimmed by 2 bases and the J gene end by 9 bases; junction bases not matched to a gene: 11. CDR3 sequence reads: CASSEPGLAGQWGEQFF. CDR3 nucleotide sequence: TGTGCCAGCAGTGAACCCGGACTAGCGGGACAGTGGGGTGAGCAGTTCTTC.

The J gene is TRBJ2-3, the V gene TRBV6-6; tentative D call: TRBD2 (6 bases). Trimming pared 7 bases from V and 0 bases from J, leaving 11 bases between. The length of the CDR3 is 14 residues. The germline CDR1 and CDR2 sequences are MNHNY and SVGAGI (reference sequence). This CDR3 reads CASIRAGSTDTQYF. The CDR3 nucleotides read TGTGCCAGCATACGGGCGGGGAGCACAGATACGCAGTATTTT.

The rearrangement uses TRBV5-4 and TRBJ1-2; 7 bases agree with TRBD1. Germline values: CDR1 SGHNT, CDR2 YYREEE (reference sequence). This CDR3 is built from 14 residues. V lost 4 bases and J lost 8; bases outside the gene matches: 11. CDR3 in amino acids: CASSEIGQARGYTF. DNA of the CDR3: TGTGCCAGCAGCGAAATCGGACAGGCTCGCGGCTACACCTTC.

CDR3 nucleotides: TGCGCCAGCAGCATCCAGGGGGCCGCTATTTTTGAGACCCAGTACTTC. Amino acid sequence: CASSIQGAAIFETQYF. The rearrangement links TRBV5-1 to TRBJ2-5; 8 nucleotides match TRBD1. The germline V gene has CDR1 SGHRS and CDR2 YFSETQ. This CDR3 contains 16 residues. Trimming took 4 bases from V and 5 from J; bases not matched to a gene: 13.

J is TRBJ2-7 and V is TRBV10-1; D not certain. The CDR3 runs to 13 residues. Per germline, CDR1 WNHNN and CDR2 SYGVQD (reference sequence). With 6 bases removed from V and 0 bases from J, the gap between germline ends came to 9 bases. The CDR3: CASSPSSSYEQYF. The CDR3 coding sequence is TGCGCCAGCAGCCCTAGTAGCTCCTACGAGCAGTACTTC.

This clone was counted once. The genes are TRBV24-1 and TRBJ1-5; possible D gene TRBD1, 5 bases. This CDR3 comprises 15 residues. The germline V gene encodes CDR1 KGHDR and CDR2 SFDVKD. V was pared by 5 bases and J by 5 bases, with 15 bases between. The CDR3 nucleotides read TGTGCCACCAGTGGGCACGGGGGTTTGGATCAGCCCCAGCATTTT. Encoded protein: CATSGHGGLDQPQHF.